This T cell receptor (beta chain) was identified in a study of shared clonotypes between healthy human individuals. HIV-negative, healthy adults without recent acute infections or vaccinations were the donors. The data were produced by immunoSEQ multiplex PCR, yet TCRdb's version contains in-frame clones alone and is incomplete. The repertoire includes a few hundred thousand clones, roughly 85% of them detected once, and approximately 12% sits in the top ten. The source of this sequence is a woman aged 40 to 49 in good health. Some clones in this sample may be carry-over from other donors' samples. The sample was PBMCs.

The CDR3 region has the DNA TGTGCCAGCAGCCAGTTGGGGGACAAGACCTACGAGCAGTACTTC. It codes for CASSQLGDKTYEQYF. The chain has TRBV11-2 and TRBJ2-7, with a possible D match to TRBD1 (6 bases). This CDR3 has 15 residues. Per germline, CDR1 SGHAT and CDR2 FQNNGV. V lost 5 bases, J lost 2 bases, and 16 bases lay in between.